These T cell receptor beta chains were read from a single sample in a study of cytomegalovirus exposure and HLA in healthy donors. Using immunoSEQ multiplex PCR, the repertoire was profiled, and TCRdb retains in-frame clones only, with some absent. The table includes around 190,000 clones, 75% to 85% detected once. The sample was PBMCs. All receptors derive from a girl aged 2-10 years in good health and CMV-seropositive. Both conserved end residues are part of each CDR3. Each record gives: J gene, D gene, V gene, clone size, CDR3 protein, CDR3 DNA. A D gene is named only where the DNA matches it firmly. Size is omitted from some rows. Given values are once, few, many or a class for expanded clones.

J gene: TRBJ2-5
D gene: TRBD2
V gene: TRBV11-3
clone size: .
CDR3 protein: CASSDRGLAEETQYF
CDR3 DNA: TGTGCCAGCAGCGATAGGGGACTAGCGGAGGAGACCCAGTACTTC

J gene: TRBJ2-7
D gene: .
V gene: TRBV5-1
clone size: .
CDR3 protein: CASSLVGAPSSYEQYF
CDR3 DNA: TGCGCCAGCAGCTTGGTTGGAGCCCCCAGCTCCTACGAGCAGTACTTC

J gene: TRBJ2-1
D gene: .
V gene: TRBV15
clone size: .
CDR3 protein: CATSRDAAGEPYNEQFF
CDR3 DNA: TGTGCCACCAGCAGAGATGCAGCAGGCGAGCCTTACAATGAGCAGTTCTTC

J gene: TRBJ1-5
D gene: TRBD1
V gene: TRBV12-5
clone size: .
CDR3 protein: CASGLVLFLGQEGYQPQHF
CDR3 DNA: TGTGCTAGTGGTTTGGTACTTTTTTTGGGACAGGAGGGATATCAGCCCCAGCATTTT

J gene: TRBJ2-2
D gene: .
V gene: TRBV19
clone size: .
CDR3 protein: CASSMTGWSGELFF
CDR3 DNA: TGTGCCAGTAGTATGACAGGATGGTCCGGGGAGCTGTTTTTT

J gene: TRBJ1-2
D gene: .
V gene: TRBV5-4
clone size: .
CDR3 protein: CASSSGTQANYGYTF
CDR3 DNA: TGTGCCAGCAGCAGCGGGACACAAGCTAACTATGGCTACACCTTC

J gene: TRBJ2-5
D gene: TRBD1
V gene: TRBV7-2
clone size: .
CDR3 protein: CASSRSGQAAETQYF
CDR3 DNA: TGTGCCAGCAGCCGCTCAGGACAGGCGGCCGAGACCCAGTACTTC

J gene: TRBJ1-1
D gene: TRBD1
V gene: TRBV27
clone size: .
CDR3 protein: CASRSGTGGRRNTEAFF
CDR3 DNA: TGTGCCAGCAGGTCCGGGACAGGAGGACGGCGGAACACTGAAGCTTTCTTT

J gene: TRBJ2-7
D gene: TRBD1
V gene: TRBV9
clone size: .
CDR3 protein: CASSTRTGGRNEQYF
CDR3 DNA: TGTGCCAGCAGCACCCGGACAGGGGGCAGGAACGAGCAGTACTTC

J gene: TRBJ2-6
D gene: .
V gene: TRBV9
clone size: .
CDR3 protein: CASSPEPWLSGANVLTF
CDR3 DNA: TGTGCCAGCAGCCCTGAACCGTGGCTCTCTGGGGCCAACGTCCTGACTTTC

J gene: TRBJ1-5
D gene: .
V gene: TRBV5-1
clone size: .
CDR3 protein: CASSLGAQQPQHF
CDR3 DNA: TGCGCCAGCAGCTTGGGGGCACAACAGCCCCAGCATTTT

J gene: TRBJ1-3
D gene: .
V gene: TRBV6-1
clone size: once
CDR3 protein: CASTVSHYSGNTIYF
CDR3 DNA: TGTGCCAGCACCGTCAGCCACTACTCTGGAAACACCATATATTTT

J gene: TRBJ1-4
D gene: .
V gene: TRBV19
clone size: .
CDR3 protein: CASSVSGDTNEKLFF
CDR3 DNA: TGTGCCAGTAGTGTATCAGGGGACACTAATGAAAAACTGTTTTTT

J gene: TRBJ2-1
D gene: .
V gene: TRBV14
clone size: .
CDR3 protein: CASSLWDTTYNEQFF
CDR3 DNA: TGTGCCAGCAGCCTCTGGGACACAACCTACAATGAGCAGTTCTTC

J gene: TRBJ2-5
D gene: .
V gene: TRBV11-3
clone size: .
CDR3 protein: CASSLGVRETQYF
CDR3 DNA: TGTGCCAGCAGCTTAGGCGTGAGAGAGACCCAGTACTTC

J gene: TRBJ2-7
D gene: TRBD1
V gene: TRBV29-1
clone size: .
CDR3 protein: CSVGDRGRNYEQYF
CDR3 DNA: TGCAGCGTTGGGGACAGGGGGCGGAACTACGAGCAGTACTTC

J gene: TRBJ1-1
D gene: TRBD1
V gene: TRBV5-1
clone size: .
CDR3 protein: CASHSFGQGTTEAFF
CDR3 DNA: TGCGCCAGCCATTCGTTTGGACAGGGGACCACTGAAGCTTTCTTT

J gene: TRBJ2-3
D gene: TRBD2
V gene: TRBV5-6
clone size: .
CDR3 protein: CASSLLAGISTDTQYF
CDR3 DNA: TGTGCCAGCAGCTTACTAGCGGGGATCTCCACAGATACGCAGTATTTT

J gene: TRBJ1-5
D gene: TRBD1
V gene: TRBV19
clone size: .
CDR3 protein: CASSPWTGGENNQPQHF
CDR3 DNA: TGTGCCAGTAGTCCATGGACAGGGGGCGAAAACAATCAGCCCCAGCATTTT

J gene: TRBJ1-2
D gene: TRBD1
V gene: TRBV6-5
clone size: .
CDR3 protein: CASGATTGGYGYTF
CDR3 DNA: TGTGCCAGCGGAGCTACGACAGGGGGTTATGGCTACACCTTC

J gene: TRBJ2-7
D gene: .
V gene: TRBV5-8
clone size: .
CDR3 protein: CASSYTETYEQYF
CDR3 DNA: TGTGCCAGCAGTTACACAGAGACCTACGAGCAGTACTTC

J gene: TRBJ2-3
D gene: TRBD2
V gene: TRBV14
clone size: .
CDR3 protein: CASSQGEGSTDTQYF
CDR3 DNA: TGTGCCAGCAGCCAAGGGGAGGGTAGCACAGATACGCAGTATTTT

J gene: TRBJ2-7
D gene: .
V gene: TRBV27
clone size: .
CDR3 protein: CASSLIIGGSYEQYF
CDR3 DNA: TGTGCCAGCAGTTTAATTATCGGGGGATCCTACGAGCAGTACTTC

J gene: TRBJ2-1
D gene: TRBD1
V gene: TRBV6-1
clone size: .
CDR3 protein: CASSGGTGGGNEQFF
CDR3 DNA: TGTGCCAGCAGTGGGGGGACAGGGGGAGGCAATGAGCAGTTCTTC

J gene: TRBJ2-3
D gene: TRBD2
V gene: TRBV5-1
clone size: once
CDR3 protein: CASSSPGLATDTQYF
CDR3 DNA: TGCGCCAGCAGCTCACCGGGACTAGCCACAGATACGCAGTATTTT

J gene: TRBJ2-5
D gene: TRBD2
V gene: TRBV5-1
clone size: .
CDR3 protein: CASSGGLAGGRSWETQYF
CDR3 DNA: TGCGCCAGCAGCGGAGGACTAGCGGGGGGGCGATCATGGGAGACCCAGTACTTC

J gene: TRBJ2-2
D gene: .
V gene: TRBV4-1
clone size: .
CDR3 protein: CASSQNSRVGTGELFF
CDR3 DNA: TGCGCCAGCAGCCAAAATTCCCGGGTAGGAACCGGGGAGCTGTTTTTT

J gene: TRBJ2-5
D gene: TRBD1
V gene: TRBV2
clone size: .
CDR3 protein: CASIGQGETQYF
CDR3 DNA: TGTGCCAGCATTGGACAGGGTGAGACCCAGTACTTC

J gene: TRBJ2-6
D gene: TRBD1
V gene: TRBV28
clone size: .
CDR3 protein: CASSGGARDGTGANVLTF
CDR3 DNA: TGTGCCAGCTCAGGGGGCGCGAGGGATGGGACTGGGGCCAACGTCCTGACTTTC